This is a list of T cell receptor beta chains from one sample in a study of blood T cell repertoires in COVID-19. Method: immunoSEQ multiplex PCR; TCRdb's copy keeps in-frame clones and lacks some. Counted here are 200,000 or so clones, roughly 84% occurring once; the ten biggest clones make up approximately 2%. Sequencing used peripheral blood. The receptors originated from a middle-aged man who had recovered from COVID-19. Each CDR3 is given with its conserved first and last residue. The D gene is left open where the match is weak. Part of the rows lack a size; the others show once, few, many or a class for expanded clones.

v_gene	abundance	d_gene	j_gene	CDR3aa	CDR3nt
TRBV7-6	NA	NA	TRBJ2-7	CASSLGEAARYEQYF	TGTGCCAGCAGCTTAGGTGAAGCGGCTCGCTACGAGCAGTACTTC
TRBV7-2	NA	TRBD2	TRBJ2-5	CASSLAPSGGPQETQYF	TGTGCCAGCAGCTTAGCCCCTAGCGGGGGCCCCCAAGAGACCCAGTACTTC
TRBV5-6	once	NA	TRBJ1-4	CASSRSGVGYEKLFF	TGTGCCAGCAGCAGGAGCGGCGTCGGGTATGAAAAACTGTTTTTT
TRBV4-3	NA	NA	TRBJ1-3	CASSQALGGNTIYF	TGCGCCAGCAGCCAAGCCCTCGGGGGAAACACCATATATTTT
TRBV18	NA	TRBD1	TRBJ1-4	CASSPGGTVFNEKLFF	TGTGCCAGCTCCCCGGGCGGGACAGTCTTCAATGAAAAACTGTTTTTT
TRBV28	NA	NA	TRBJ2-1	CASTLPDRVIDEQFF	TGTGCCAGCACCCTCCCGGACAGAGTTATCGATGAGCAGTTCTTC
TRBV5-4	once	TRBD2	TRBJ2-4	CASSGAGENIQYF	TGTGCCTCTAGCGGAGCCGGGGAGAACATTCAGTACTTC
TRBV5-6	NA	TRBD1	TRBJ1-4	CASSLSARDRVTGKLFF	TGTGCCAGCAGCCTCTCAGCCCGCGACAGGGTAACTGGGAAACTGTTTTTT
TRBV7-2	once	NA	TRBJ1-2	CASSWGITGIYGYTF	TGTGCCAGCAGCTGGGGTATTACAGGGATATATGGCTACACCTTC
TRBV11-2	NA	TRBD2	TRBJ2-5	CASSYLSGGEFETQYF	TGTGCCAGCAGCTATCTTAGCGGGGGCGAGTTCGAGACCCAGTACTTC
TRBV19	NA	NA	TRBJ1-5	CASNPPGSNQPQHF	TGTGCCTCAAACCCTCCGGGTAGCAATCAGCCCCAGCATTTT
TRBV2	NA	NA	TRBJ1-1	CASSPGSDTEAFF	TGTGCCAGCAGTCCGGGGTCGGACACTGAAGCTTTCTTT
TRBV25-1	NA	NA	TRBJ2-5	CASRHGTNQETQYF	TGTGCCAGCCGCCACGGGACAAACCAAGAGACCCAGTACTTC
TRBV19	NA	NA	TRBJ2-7	CASAPQLALSYEQYF	TGTGCCAGTGCCCCCCAACTAGCCCTCTCCTACGAGCAGTACTTC
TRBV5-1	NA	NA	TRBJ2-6	CASSLGYSGANVLTF	TGCGCCAGCAGCTTGGGTTACTCTGGGGCCAACGTCCTGACTTTC
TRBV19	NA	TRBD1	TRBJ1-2	CASTGTGEVLGYTF	TGTGCCAGTACGGGGACAGGGGAGGTCCTTGGTTACACCTTC
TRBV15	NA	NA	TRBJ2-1	CATSPHYNEQFF	TGTGCCACCAGCCCCCATTACAATGAGCAGTTCTTC
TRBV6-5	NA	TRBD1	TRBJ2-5	CASSPKTGSETQYF	TGTGCCAGCAGTCCAAAGACAGGGTCCGAGACCCAGTACTTC
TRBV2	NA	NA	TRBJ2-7	CASSEIRQADEQYF	TGTGCCAGCAGTGAAATTCGCCAGGCCGACGAGCAGTACTTC
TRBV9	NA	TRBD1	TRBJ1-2	CASSFPSTGTGYGYTF	TGTGCCAGCAGCTTCCCCTCGACAGGGACTGGTTATGGCTACACCTTC
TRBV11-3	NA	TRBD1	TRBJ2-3	CASSSRQGGNTQYF	TGTGCCAGCAGCTCCAGACAGGGGGGAAATACGCAGTATTTT
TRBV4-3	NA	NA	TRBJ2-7	CASSQGAGANPYEQYF	TGCGCCAGCAGCCAAGGGGCGGGGGCCAATCCCTACGAGCAGTACTTC